At least ten counts were recorded for the clone carrying this T cell receptor beta chain. The target antigen is unknown. The CDR3 has 15 residues. V lost 6 bases, J lost 6 bases, and 18 bases lay in between. CDR1 is SEHNR, CDR2 FQNEAQ, per germline (reference sequence). A marrow graft followed busulfan-fludarabine conditioning, with cyclophosphamide on days +3 and +4. The data originate from a study of T cells after posttransplantation cyclophosphamide. Study observations and caveats: TRB clonality was highly associated with recipient CMV seropositivity and reactivation.

Only in-frame clones appear in the TCRdb table, and some are missing; sequencing was by immunoSEQ multiplex PCR. The sample counts over 15,000 clones, none seen once; the ten largest own about 0.54%. This clonotype originated in a female patient between 30 and 45 years old who received an allogeneic stem cell transplant from a related donor, was CMV-positive, and had no GVHD. The graft donor may have contributed some T cells. The chain couples TRBV7-9 to TRBJ2-1, with TRBD2 as a possible D gene (5 bases). The sample was PBMCs, taken after allogeneic stem cell transplant with posttransplant cyclophosphamide. CDR3 DNA sequence: TGTGCCAGCAGGCCCCCCCTGAGGGCGAGCAATGAGCAGTTCTTC. Translation gives CASRPPLRASNEQFF.